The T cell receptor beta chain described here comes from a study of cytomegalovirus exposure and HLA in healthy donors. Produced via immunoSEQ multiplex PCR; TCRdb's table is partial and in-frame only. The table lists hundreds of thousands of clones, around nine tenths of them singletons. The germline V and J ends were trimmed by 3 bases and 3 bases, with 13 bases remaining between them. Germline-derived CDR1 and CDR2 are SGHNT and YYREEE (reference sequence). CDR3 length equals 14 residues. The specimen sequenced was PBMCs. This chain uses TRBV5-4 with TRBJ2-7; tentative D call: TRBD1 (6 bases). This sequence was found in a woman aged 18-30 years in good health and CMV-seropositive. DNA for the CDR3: TGTGCCAGCAGCTCCCCGGGACAAAACTACGAGCAGTACTTC. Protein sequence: CASSSPGQNYEQYF.